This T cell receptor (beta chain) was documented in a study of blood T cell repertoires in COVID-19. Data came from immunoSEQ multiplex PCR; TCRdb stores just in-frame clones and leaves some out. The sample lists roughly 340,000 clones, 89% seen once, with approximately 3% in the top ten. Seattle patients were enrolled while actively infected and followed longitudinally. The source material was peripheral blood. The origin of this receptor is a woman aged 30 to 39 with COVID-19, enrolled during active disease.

Here the CDR3 DNA reads TGTGCCAGCAGTTTGGGGTCCAGGGGGATCTATGGCTACACCTTC. Translation gives CASSLGSRGIYGYTF. The V gene is TRBV28, the J gene TRBJ1-2, with 7 bases matching TRBD1. Trimming cost V 3 bases and J 4 bases; bases outside gene matches: 8. Germline V lookup: CDR1 MDHEN, CDR2 SYDVKM. The CDR3 is 15 residues long.